This T cell receptor beta chain was identified during a study of blood T cell repertoires in COVID-19. Study information: From the United States, Italy and Spain came samples of acute and convalescent COVID-19. Sample material is recorded as cDNA or gDNA derived from T cells, B-cell-depleted T cells, or PBMCs.

Sequencing used immunoSEQ multiplex PCR; TCRdb keeps in-frame clones, though not all of them. The repertoire has approximately 70,000 clones, about 86% of them found once; the top ten carry roughly 4.7%. V dropped 5 bases and J dropped 10; count of bases not matched to a gene: 14. The V gene's germline CDR1 is MNHNY and CDR2 SVGAGI (reference sequence). CDR3 length equals 16 residues. The TCR was taken from an older woman with acute or convalescent COVID-19. The chain couples TRBV6-6 to TRBJ2-1; TRBD1 aligns across 10 bases. Sequenced sample: peripheral blood. The CDR3 DNA sequence: TGTGCCAGCAGTCAAAACTCCGGGACAGGGGCCCGGGAGCAGTTCTTC. It specifies CASSQNSGTGAREQFF.